This note documents a single T cell receptor beta chain sequence. As yet, its antigen is unknown. These data come from a study of cytomegalovirus exposure and HLA in healthy donors. Study background: Genotyping of more than 300 donors showed that about 83% belonged to the Caucasian-associated ancestry cluster. Notes on the study in general: There were over 150 TCR beta chains listed as cytomegalovirus-associated. Earlier analysis found most TCR beta V segments productive about 87% or about 30% of the time.

This CDR3 has 16 residues. The germline V gene encodes CDR1 SGHTA and CDR2 FQGNSA. Germline trimming cut 4 bases from V and 4 bases from J; bases unmatched to any gene: 10. Use of 60 Vbeta and 13 Jbeta primers characterized the PCR. How the authors handled the data: Roughly 11 million shared chains were among the roughly 78 million unique TCR beta chains that a later analysis counted. Sequenced by immunoSEQ multiplex PCR; TCRdb stores in-frame clones only, minus some. Clonal size and the V and J genes are those of that table, whereas D and trimming came from the DNA. The sample has approximately 150,000 clones, roughly 80% seen once; the top ten hold roughly 4%.

V usage is TRBV7-2 and J usage is TRBJ2-5, with 9 bases aligning to TRBD1. Sequenced sample: PBMCs. The source of this sequence is a woman in her thirties or forties in good health and CMV-seropositive. The CDR3 nucleotides read TGTGCCAGCAGCTCTACCCGAACAGGGGGCAGAGAGACCCAGTACTTC. It is translated as CASSSTRTGGRETQYF.